This T cell receptor beta chain was sequenced for a study of blood T cell repertoires in COVID-19. Authors' methods: By means of reference gene primer amplification, nucleated cell counts were estimated. Generated by immunoSEQ multiplex PCR, the TCRdb table keeps only in-frame clones and is missing some. V and J calls and clone size are as listed in that table; D and trimming were resolved from the DNA. The repertoire consists of around 300,000 clones, with roughly nine tenths occurring once and the leading ten covering 1.9%. Donors were grouped by their self-reported clinical history. For recovered donors of Cohort 3, there were two negative PCRs, clearance, or symptom resolution. From germline, CDR1 is LNHDA and CDR2 SQIVND (reference sequence). There are 15 residues in the CDR3. Trimming left V 6 bases short and J 2 bases short, with 14 bases between.

The source material was PBMCs or T cells enriched from blood (not recorded which). The TCR originated in a woman aged 55-75 years who had recovered from COVID-19. The V call is TRBV19, the J call TRBJ2-1; TRBD1 might be the D (6 bases). CDR3: CASREWTATYNEQFF. The CDR3 nucleotides read TGTGCCAGTAGAGAATGGACAGCCACCTACAATGAGCAGTTCTTC. Together with reference TRBV19 and TRBJ2-1, the CDR3 gives the full variable domain: DGGITQSPKYLFRKEGQNVTLSCEQNLNHDAMYWYRQDPGQGLRLIYYSQIVNDFQKGDIAEGYSVSREKKESFPLTVTSAQKNPTAFYLCASREWTATYNEQFFGPGTRLTVL.